This is a list of T cell receptor beta chains from one sample in a study of T cell responses to AZD1222 COVID-19 vaccine. Method: immunoSEQ multiplex PCR; TCRdb's copy keeps in-frame clones and lacks some. This table has 100,000 to 150,000 clones, about 89% appearing once. The source material was peripheral blood, sampled on day 0 of MenACWY control vaccination. The source is an adult in good health. CDR3s include the opening cysteine and the closing phenylalanine or tryptophan. D genes are given only for firm matches. Clone size, where shown, is once, few, many, or a class for clones that have expanded.

TRBJ1-4,.,TRBV6-5,.,15,CASRQPSALDKKLFF,TGTGCCAGCAGACAGCCGTCGGCCTTGGATAAAAAACTGTTTTTT
TRBJ2-7,TRBD2,TRBV10-2,few,15,CASTWTSGKYHEQYF,TGCGCCAGCACCTGGACTAGCGGGAAGTATCACGAGCAGTACTTC
TRBJ1-1,.,TRBV28,.,15,CASSFGTNANTEAFF,TGTGCCAGCAGTTTTGGTACGAATGCGAACACTGAAGCTTTCTTT
TRBJ2-1,.,TRBV14,.,14,CASSQLLRVYEQFF,TGTGCCAGCAGCCAATTGTTGCGGGTCTATGAGCAGTTCTTC
TRBJ2-3,.,TRBV12-3/TRBV12-4,.,11,CASSNTDTQYF,TGTGCCAGCAGTAACACAGATACGCAGTATTTT
TRBJ1-1,.,TRBV6-6,.,14,CASREQEMNTEAFF,TGTGCCAGCAGAGAACAGGAAATGAACACTGAAGCTTTCTTT
TRBJ1-2,TRBD1,TRBV6-5,.,14,CASRSDRGADGYTF,TGTGCCAGCAGATCCGACAGGGGGGCCGATGGCTACACCTTC
TRBJ1-1,.,TRBV6-5,.,15,CASSYSAGMNTEAFF,TGTGCCAGCAGTTACTCGGCGGGTATGAACACTGAAGCTTTCTTT
TRBJ1-1,.,TRBV5-8,.,14,CASSLMGGTTEAFF,TGTGCCAGCAGCTTGATGGGGGGAACCACTGAAGCTTTCTTT
TRBJ2-3,TRBD2,TRBV7-9,.,16,CASSLGLAESTDTQYF,TGTGCCAGCAGCTTGGGACTAGCAGAAAGCACAGATACGCAGTATTTT
TRBJ2-7,.,TRBV5-4,.,16,CASSLESSTSSYEQYF,TGTGCCAGCAGCTTGGAATCTAGCACGAGCTCCTACGAGCAGTACTTC
TRBJ2-5,TRBD2,TRBV11-3,.,17,CASSVVSVREAQETQYF,TGTGCCAGCAGCGTCGTAAGCGTGCGGGAGGCCCAAGAGACCCAGTACTTC
TRBJ2-7,.,TRBV5-6,.,14,CASSLPRLSGEQYF,TGTGCCAGCAGCCTCCCACGATTGAGCGGCGAGCAGTACTTC
TRBJ2-5,.,TRBV19,.,14,CASSRQDFQETQYF,TGTGCCAGTAGTAGACAGGACTTCCAAGAGACCCAGTACTTC
TRBJ1-2,TRBD1,TRBV25-1,.,15,CASSGAGTVFYGYTF,TGTGCCAGCAGTGGGGCCGGGACAGTGTTCTATGGCTACACCTTC
TRBJ2-3,.,TRBV5-8,.,14,CASSLAKVSNTQYF,TGTGCCAGCAGCTTGGCCAAGGTTTCAAATACGCAGTATTTT
TRBJ2-3,.,TRBV6-1,.,14,CASSEGLAADTQYF,TGTGCCAGCAGTGAGGGTCTTGCGGCAGATACGCAGTATTTT
TRBJ1-4,.,TRBV5-4,.,13,CASSSVNNEKLFF,TGTGCCAGCAGCTCGGTGAATAATGAAAAACTGTTTTTT
TRBJ2-7,TRBD2,TRBV7-6,.,17,CASSLARKGGSPYEQYF,TGTGCCAGCAGCTTAGCGCGTAAGGGCGGGAGCCCCTACGAGCAGTACTTC
TRBJ2-2,TRBD1,TRBV5-1,.,15,CASSFTGGNTGELFF,TGCGCCAGCAGCTTTACAGGGGGAAACACCGGGGAGCTGTTTTTT
TRBJ1-1,.,TRBV11-3,.,14,CASSLFRGDTEAFF,TGTGCCAGCAGCCTATTTCGGGGGGACACTGAAGCTTTCTTT
TRBJ1-1,.,TRBV12-3/TRBV12-4,.,13,CASSLQGNTEAFF,TGTGCCAGCAGTTTGCAGGGAAACACTGAAGCTTTCTTT
TRBJ2-1,.,TRBV10-3,.,13,CAISESTYNEQFF,TGTGCCATCAGTGAGTCGACCTACAATGAGCAGTTCTTC
TRBJ2-2,.,TRBV5-4,few,14,CASRRGTETGELFF,TGTGCCAGCAGGAGGGGCACAGAGACCGGGGAGCTGTTTTTT
TRBJ2-1,TRBD2,TRBV19,.,15,CASGNRGGTYNEQFF,TGTGCCAGTGGAAATCGGGGGGGAACTTACAATGAGCAGTTCTTC
TRBJ2-7,.,TRBV7-9,.,14,CASSLVGDSYEQYF,TGTGCCAGCAGCTTAGTAGGGGACTCCTACGAGCAGTACTTC